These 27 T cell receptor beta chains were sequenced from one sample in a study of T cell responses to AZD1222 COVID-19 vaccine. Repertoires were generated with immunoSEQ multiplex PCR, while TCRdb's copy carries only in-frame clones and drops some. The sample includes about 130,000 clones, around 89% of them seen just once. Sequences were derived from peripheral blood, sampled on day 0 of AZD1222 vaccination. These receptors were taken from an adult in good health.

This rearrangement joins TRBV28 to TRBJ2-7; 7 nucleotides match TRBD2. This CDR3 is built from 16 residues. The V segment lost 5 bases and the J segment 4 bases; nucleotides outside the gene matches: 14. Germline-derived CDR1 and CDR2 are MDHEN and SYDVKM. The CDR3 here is CASSLNSGGPPYEQYF. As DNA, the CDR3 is TGTGCCAGCAGTCTAAACTCGGGGGGACCGCCATACGAGCAGTACTTC. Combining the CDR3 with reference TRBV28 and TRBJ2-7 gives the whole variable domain DVKVTQSSRYLVKRTGEKVFLECVQDMDHENMFWYRQDPGLGLRLIYFSYDVKMKEKGDIPEGYSVSREKKERFSLILESASTNQTSMYLCASSLNSGGPPYEQYFGPGTRLTVT.

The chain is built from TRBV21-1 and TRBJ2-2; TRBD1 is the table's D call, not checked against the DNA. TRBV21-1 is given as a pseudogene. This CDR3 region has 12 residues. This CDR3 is CASSKGPGELFF. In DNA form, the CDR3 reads TGTGCCAGCAGCAAAGGGCCCGGGGAGCTGTTTTTT.

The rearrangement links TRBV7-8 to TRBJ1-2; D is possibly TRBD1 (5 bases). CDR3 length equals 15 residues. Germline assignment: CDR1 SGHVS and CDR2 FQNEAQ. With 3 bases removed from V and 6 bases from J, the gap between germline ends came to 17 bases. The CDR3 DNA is TGTGCCAGCAGCTTCCGAGGGGACCAGACGAATGGCTACACCTTC. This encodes CASSFRGDQTNGYTF.

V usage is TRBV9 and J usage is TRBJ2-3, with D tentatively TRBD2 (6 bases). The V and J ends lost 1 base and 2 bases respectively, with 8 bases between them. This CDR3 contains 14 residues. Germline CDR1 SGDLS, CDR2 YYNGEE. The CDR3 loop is CASSVTGVTDTQYF. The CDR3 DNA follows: TGTGCCAGCAGCGTAACGGGGGTCACAGATACGCAGTATTTT.

The chain's CDR3 is CASSLGAYNEQFF. CDR3 coding DNA: TGTGCCAGCAGTTTGGGGGCATACAATGAGCAGTTCTTC. The chain uses TRBV27 and TRBJ2-1; D possibly corresponds to TRBD1 (6 bases). V was shortened by 3 bases and J by 4 bases, with 7 bases between the two germline ends. Germline V gene lookup returns CDR1 MNHEY and CDR2 SMNVEV (reference sequence). The CDR3 covers 13 residues.

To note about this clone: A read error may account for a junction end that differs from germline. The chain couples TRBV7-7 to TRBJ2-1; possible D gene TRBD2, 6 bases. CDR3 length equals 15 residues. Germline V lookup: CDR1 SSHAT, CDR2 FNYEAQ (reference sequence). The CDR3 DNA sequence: TGTGCTAGCAGCCCCCGAGGTAGCGGTTACAATGAGCAGTTCTTC. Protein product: CASSPRGSGYNEQFF.

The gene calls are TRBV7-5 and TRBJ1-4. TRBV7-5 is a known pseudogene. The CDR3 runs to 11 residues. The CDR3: CARSLGLKLFF. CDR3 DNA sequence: TGTGCCAGAAGCTTAGGGTTAAAACTGTTTTTT.

The DNA for the CDR3 is TGTGCCAGTAGTAGCGGTAGCGGGCGGGCCTCCTACAATGAGCAGTTCTTC. It yields the protein CASSSGSGRASYNEQFF. This chain joins TRBV19 and TRBJ2-1; 7 nucleotides match TRBD2. The ends lost 4 bases at V and 0 bases at J; junction bases unmatched: 9. CDR1 is LNHDA, CDR2 SQIVND, per germline (reference sequence). The CDR3 runs to 17 residues.

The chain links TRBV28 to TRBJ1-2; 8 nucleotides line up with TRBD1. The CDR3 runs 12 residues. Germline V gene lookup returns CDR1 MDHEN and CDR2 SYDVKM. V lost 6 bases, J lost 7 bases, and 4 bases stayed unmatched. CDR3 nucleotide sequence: TGTGCCAGCAGCCTACAGGGGGTTGGCTACACCTTC. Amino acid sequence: CASSLQGVGYTF.

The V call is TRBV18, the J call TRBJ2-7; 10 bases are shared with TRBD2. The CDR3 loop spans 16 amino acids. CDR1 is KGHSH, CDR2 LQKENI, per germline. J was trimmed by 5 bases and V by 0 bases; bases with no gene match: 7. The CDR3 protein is CASSPPLLAGLDEQYF. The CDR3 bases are TGTGCCAGCTCACCACCGTTACTAGCGGGATTGGACGAGCAGTACTTC.

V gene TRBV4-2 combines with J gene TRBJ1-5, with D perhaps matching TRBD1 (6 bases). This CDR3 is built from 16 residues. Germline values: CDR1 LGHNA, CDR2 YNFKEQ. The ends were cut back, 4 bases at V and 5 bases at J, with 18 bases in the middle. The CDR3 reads CASSPGGGQGDQPQHF. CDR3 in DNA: TGTGCCAGCAGCCCGGGCGGGGGGCAGGGAGATCAGCCCCAGCATTTT.

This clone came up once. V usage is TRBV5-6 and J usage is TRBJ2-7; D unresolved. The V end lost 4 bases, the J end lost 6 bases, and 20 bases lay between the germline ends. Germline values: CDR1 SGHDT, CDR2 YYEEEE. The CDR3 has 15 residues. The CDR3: CASSTILDLPREQYF. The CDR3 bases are TGTGCCAGCAGCACCATATTGGACCTCCCGCGCGAGCAGTACTTC.

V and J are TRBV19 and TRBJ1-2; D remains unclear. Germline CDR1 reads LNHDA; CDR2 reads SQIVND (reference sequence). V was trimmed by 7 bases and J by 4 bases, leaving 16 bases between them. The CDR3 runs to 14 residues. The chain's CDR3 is CASTPLPRGYGYTF. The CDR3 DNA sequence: TGTGCCAGTACTCCCCTTCCTCGGGGCTATGGCTACACCTTC.

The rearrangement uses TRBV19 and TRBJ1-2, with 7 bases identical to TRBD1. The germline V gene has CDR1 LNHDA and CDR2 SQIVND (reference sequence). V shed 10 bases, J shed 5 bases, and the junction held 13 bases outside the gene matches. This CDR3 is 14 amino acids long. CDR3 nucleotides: TGTGCCATCAGAGGGGGCGGAACACTGTATGGCTACACCTTC. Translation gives CAIRGGGTLYGYTF.

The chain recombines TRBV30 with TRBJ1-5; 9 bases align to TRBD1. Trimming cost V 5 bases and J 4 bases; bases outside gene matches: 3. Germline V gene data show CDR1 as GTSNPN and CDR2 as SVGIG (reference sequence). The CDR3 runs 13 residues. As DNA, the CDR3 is TGTGCCTGGGGGGACAGGGAGAATCAGCCCCAGCATTTT. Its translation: CAWGDRENQPQHF.

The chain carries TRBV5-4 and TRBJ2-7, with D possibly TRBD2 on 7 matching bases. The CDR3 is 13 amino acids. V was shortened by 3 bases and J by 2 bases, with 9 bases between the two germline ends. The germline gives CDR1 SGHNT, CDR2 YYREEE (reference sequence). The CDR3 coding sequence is TGTGCCAGCAGCTGGGAGGGGGCCTACGAGCAGTACTTC. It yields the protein CASSWEGAYEQYF.

The DNA for the CDR3 is TGTGCCAGCACTAATGAAAAACTGTTTTTT. It translates to CASTNEKLFF. V gene TRBV12-3 or TRBV12-4 combines with J gene TRBJ1-4; D is ambiguous. With 7 bases removed from V and 3 bases from J, the gap between germline ends came to 0 bases. CDR3 length equals 10 residues.

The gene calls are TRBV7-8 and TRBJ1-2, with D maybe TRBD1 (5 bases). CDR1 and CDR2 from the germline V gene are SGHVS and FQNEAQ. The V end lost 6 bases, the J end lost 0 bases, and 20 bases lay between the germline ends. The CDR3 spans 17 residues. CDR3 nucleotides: TGTGCCAGCAGTTCTCGACTCACAGGAATAGCTAACTATGGCTACACCTTC. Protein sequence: CASSSRLTGIANYGYTF.

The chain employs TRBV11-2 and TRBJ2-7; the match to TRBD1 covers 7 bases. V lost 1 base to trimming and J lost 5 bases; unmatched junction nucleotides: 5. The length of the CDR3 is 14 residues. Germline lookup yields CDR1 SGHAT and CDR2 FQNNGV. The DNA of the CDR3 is TGTGCCAGCAGCTTAGTAGGGGGCGAAAACGAGCAGTACTTC. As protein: CASSLVGGENEQYF.

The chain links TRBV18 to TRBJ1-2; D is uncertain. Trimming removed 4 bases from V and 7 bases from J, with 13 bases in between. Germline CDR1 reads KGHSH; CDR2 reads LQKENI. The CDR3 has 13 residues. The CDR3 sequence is CASSRQESAGYTF. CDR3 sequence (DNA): TGTGCCAGCTCACGACAAGAGAGTGCTGGCTACACCTTC.

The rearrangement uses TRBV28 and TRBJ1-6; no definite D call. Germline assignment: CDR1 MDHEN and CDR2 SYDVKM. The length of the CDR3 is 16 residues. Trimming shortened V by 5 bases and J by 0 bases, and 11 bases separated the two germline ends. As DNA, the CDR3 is TGTGCCAGCAGTCCCGAAGTGAGCTCCTATAATTCACCCCTCCACTTT. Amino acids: CASSPEVSSYNSPLHF.

The CDR3 region is CASSLDRGEAFF. CDR3 bases: TGCGCCAGCAGCTTGGATCGTGGGGAGGCTTTCTTT. The J gene is TRBJ1-1, the V gene TRBV5-1; no reliable D call. The CDR3 totals 12 residues. V was pared by 0 bases and J by 11 bases, with 11 bases between. Germline V CDR1 and CDR2: SGHRS, YFSETQ. Drawing the rest from reference TRBV5-1 and TRBJ1-1, the complete variable domain is KAGVTQTPRYLIKTRGQQVTLSCSPISGHRSVSWYQQTPGQGLQFLFEYFSETQRNKGNFPGRFSGRQFSNSRSEMNVSTLELGDSALYLCASSLDRGEAFFGQGTRLTVV.

In DNA, the CDR3 is TGTGCCAGCAGCTTAGTTGGCCTGAGCACTGAAGCTTTCTTT. This gives the protein CASSLVGLSTEAFF. V gene TRBV7-2 combines with J gene TRBJ1-1; D gene ambiguous. Germline V gives CDR1 SGHTA, CDR2 FQGNSA. The CDR3 has 14 residues. V shed 1 base and J shed 4 bases, with 10 bases lying between them.

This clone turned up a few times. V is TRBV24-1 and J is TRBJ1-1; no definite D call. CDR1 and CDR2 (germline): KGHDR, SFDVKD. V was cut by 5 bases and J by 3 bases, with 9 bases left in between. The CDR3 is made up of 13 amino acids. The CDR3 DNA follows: TGTGCCACCAGTGGGAGGGAACACACTGAAGCTTTCTTT. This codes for CATSGREHTEAFF.

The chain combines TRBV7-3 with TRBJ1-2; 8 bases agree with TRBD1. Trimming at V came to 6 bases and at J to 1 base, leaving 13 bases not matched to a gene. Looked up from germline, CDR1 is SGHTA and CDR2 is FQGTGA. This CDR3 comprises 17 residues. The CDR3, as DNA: TGTGCCAGCAGGTACCGGGACAGGAAGAATATTAACTATGGCTACACCTTC. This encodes CASRYRDRKNINYGYTF.

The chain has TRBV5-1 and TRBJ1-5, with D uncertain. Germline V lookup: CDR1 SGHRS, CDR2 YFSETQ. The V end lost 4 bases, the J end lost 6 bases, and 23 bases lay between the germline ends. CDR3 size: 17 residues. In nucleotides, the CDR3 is TGCGCCAGCAGCCCGGGAAGCGGGGATTATAGAAGTCAGCCCCAGCATTTT. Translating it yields CASSPGSGDYRSQPQHF.

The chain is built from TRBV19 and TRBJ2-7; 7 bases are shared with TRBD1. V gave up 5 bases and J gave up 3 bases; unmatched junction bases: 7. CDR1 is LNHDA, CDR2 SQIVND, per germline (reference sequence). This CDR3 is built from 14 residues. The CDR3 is CASSPRTGGYEQYF. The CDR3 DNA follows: TGTGCCAGTAGTCCCCGGACAGGCGGCTACGAGCAGTACTTC.